A single sample gave rise to the 8 T cell receptor beta chains below, sequenced in a study of T-cell reconstitution after alpha-beta-depleted transplantation in children. It was with unique molecular identifiers that the TCRbeta library was prepared. TCRdb independently ran MiXCR on the PCR reads; one entry per CDR3 protein. This sample has around 580,000 distinct CDR3 sequences, with 23% found just once. Sequencing used PBMCs, mostly from graft donor cells, obtained 360 days after TCRalphabeta/CD19-depleted stem cell transplant. The receptor set was obtained from a boy in the first two years of life who had a stem cell transplant for acute myeloid leukemia, so the T cells may come from the graft donor.

This clonotype turned up a few times. CDR3 DNA sequence: TGTGCCAGCAGCTTCCCCCTAGCGGGGGGTGACACCGGGGAGCTGTTTTTT. This gives the protein CASSFPLAGGDTGELFF. This rearrangement joins TRBV7-2 to TRBJ2-2; 11 bases match TRBD2. The CDR3 totals 17 residues. Germline loops: CDR1 SGHTA, CDR2 FQGNSA. The trim removed 3 bases at V and 3 bases at J, leaving 6 bases unmatched.

The V call is TRBV10-3, the J call TRBJ1-3; the D is unclear. The germline V gene encodes CDR1 ENHRY and CDR2 SYGVKD. The CDR3 is 17 amino acids. Trimming stripped 3 bases from V and 0 bases from J, with 15 bases between. The chain's CDR3 is CAISEGLRSFSGNTIYF. In DNA, the CDR3 is TGTGCCATCAGTGAAGGTTTGCGGTCCTTCTCTGGAAACACCATATATTTT.

This clonotype was counted many times. This rearrangement joins TRBV11-2 to TRBJ1-2; tentatively, D is TRBD1 (5 bases). From germline, CDR1 is SGHAT and CDR2 FQNNGV. The CDR3 consists of 15 residues. The ends were cut back, 5 bases at V and 4 bases at J, with 17 bases in the middle. The CDR3 loop is CASSRRFQGFYGYTF. As DNA, the CDR3 is TGTGCCAGCAGCCGCAGGTTCCAGGGATTCTATGGCTACACCTTC. Using reference TRBV11-2 and TRBJ1-2 for the parts outside the CDR3, the full variable domain is EAGVAQSPRYKIIEKRQSVAFWCNPISGHATLYWYQQILGQGPKLLIQFQNNGVVDDSQLPKDRFSAERLKGVDSTLKIQPAKLEDSAVYLCASSRRFQGFYGYTFGSGTRLTVV.

This clonotype was seen a few times. The chain joins TRBV20-1 to TRBJ2-5, with 11 bases aligning to TRBD2. The V gene end was trimmed by 0 bases and the J gene end by 2 bases; junction bases not matched to a gene: 5. The CDR3 is 16 residues long. Germline CDR1 reads DFQATT; CDR2 reads SNEGSKA (reference sequence). The DNA for the CDR3 is TGCAGTGCTAGAGAGGCGCTAGCGGGGGGTCAAGAGACCCAGTACTTC. Its protein is CSAREALAGGQETQYF.

There are many counts of this clonotype. The chain couples TRBV4-1 to TRBJ2-5; D is perhaps TRBD2 (6 bases). The V gene's germline CDR1 is MGHRA and CDR2 YSYEKL. This CDR3 contains 17 residues. V was trimmed by 4 bases and J by 0 bases, leaving 18 bases between them. Here the CDR3 DNA reads TGCGCCAGCAGCCGATGGGGCTGGAGGGGCAACCAAGAGACCCAGTACTTC. It codes for CASSRWGWRGNQETQYF.

The V call is TRBV28, the J call TRBJ2-3; 7 bases agree with TRBD1. Germline V gene lookup returns CDR1 MDHEN and CDR2 SYDVKM. J lost 2 bases, V lost 5 bases, and 13 bases had no gene match. The CDR3 is 17 amino acids. The CDR3 coding sequence is TGTGCCAGCAGTCTAACTACCGGGACAGAAGTCACAGATACGCAGTATTTT. It translates to CASSLTTGTEVTDTQYF. Variable domain in full (rest from reference TRBV28 and TRBJ2-3): DVKVTQSSRYLVKRTGEKVFLECVQDMDHENMFWYRQDPGLGLRLIYFSYDVKMKEKGDIPEGYSVSREKKERFSLILESASTNQTSMYLCASSLTTGTEVTDTQYFGPGTRLTVL.

In its sample, this clonotype was seen a few times. As DNA, the CDR3 is TGCAGTGCTCTCCGGACAGGGATGGGAAACTATGGCTACACCTTC. It codes for CSALRTGMGNYGYTF. The V and J genes are TRBV20-1 and TRBJ1-2; 8 bases match TRBD1. Germline loops: CDR1 DFQATT, CDR2 SNEGSKA (reference sequence). The V and J ends lost 5 bases and 2 bases, in that order; junction bases with no gene match: 10. This CDR3 region has 15 residues.

The genes are TRBV27 and TRBJ2-5; 7 bases are shared with TRBD1. The CDR3 totals 12 residues. The trim removed 8 bases at V and 1 base at J, leaving 1 base unmatched. Germline V gene lookup returns CDR1 MNHEY and CDR2 SMNVEV (reference sequence). The CDR3 region is CASRDSQETQYF. CDR3 in DNA: TGTGCCAGCCGGGACAGCCAAGAGACCCAGTACTTC.